The entry below gives a single T cell receptor beta chain sequence along with its context. As yet, its antigen is unknown. 5' RACE with UMI labels generated the TRB cDNA libraries. TCRdb re-called the 5' RACE reads, yielding one record per CDR3 amino acid sequence without DNA. This sample's clone table lists about 150,000 distinct CDR3 sequences. The source of the sample is a study of CXCR3-negative and CXCR3-positive naive CD8 T cells. Phenotypically, naive CD8+ T cells corresponded to CD45RO-CCR7+CD27+CD95-. Per the germline V gene, CDR1 is SGHTA and CDR2 is FQGNSA. The CDR3 length is 15 residues. Study findings and constraints: Cryopreserved cells showed partially decreased CXCR3 expression, and most assays used fresh PBMCs. Across naive subsets, surface CD5 expression was comparable, and TCR strength was inferred from properties of the TRB CDR3. Researchers report that CXCR3-positive naive cells carry more hydrophobic TRB CDR3s than CXCR3-negative naive cells. Naive cells used TRBV-TRBJ genes in much the same way whether CXCR3-negative or CXCR3-positive; memory cells did not.

The sequencing input was naive CXCR3+ CD8+ T cells from blood. Subset indicated: CD45RO-CCR7+CD27+CD95- naive CD8+ T cells expressing CXCR3 (TNR3+). The clonotype originates from a human donor in good health. Some clones in this sample may be carry-over from other donors' samples. V is TRBV7-2 and J is TRBJ2-7; TCRdb reports TRBD1, a call that lacks DNA to check it against. CDR3 residues: CASSLEGTAMHEQYF. Complete variable domain (other parts from reference TRBV7-2 and TRBJ2-7): GAGVSQSPSNKVTEKGKDVELRCDPISGHTALYWYRQSLGQGLEFLIYFQGNSAPDKSGLPSDRFSAERTGGSVSTLTIQRTQQEDSAVYLCASSLEGTAMHEQYFGPGTRLTVT.